Below are 26 T cell receptor beta chains sequenced from a single sample in a study of T cell responses to AZD1222 COVID-19 vaccine. Only in-frame clones appear in the TCRdb table, and some are missing; sequencing was by immunoSEQ multiplex PCR. The sample comprises over 95,000 clones, approximately 89% of which are singletons, and roughly 4.5% rests with the top ten. Specimen: peripheral blood, collected on day 0 of AZD1222 vaccination. These receptors all come from an adult in good health.

The gene calls are TRBV6-5 and TRBJ1-1; D unclear. V lost 6 bases, J lost 1 base, and 9 bases lay in between. The CDR3 sequence is 13 residues long. Germline CDR1 and CDR2: MNHEY and SVGAGI. In DNA, the CDR3 is TGTGCCAGCAGGGCGACGGAGAACACTGAAGCTTTCTTT. This sequence encodes CASRATENTEAFF.

The genes are TRBV7-2 and TRBJ1-1; D ambiguous. From germline, CDR1 is SGHTA and CDR2 FQGNSA. This CDR3 contains 14 residues. V was trimmed by 3 bases and J by 0 bases, leaving 8 bases between them. The CDR3: CASSFQNMNTEAFF. The CDR3 DNA sequence: TGTGCCAGCAGCTTCCAAAATATGAACACTGAAGCTTTCTTT.

The CDR3 DNA reads TGTGCCAGCTCACCGAAACAGGGAGGAACGGGCTCACCCCTCCACTTT. As protein: CASSPKQGGTGSPLHF. This chain joins TRBV18 and TRBJ1-6, with a tentative D call TRBD1 (6 bases). The CDR3 contains 16 residues. Per the germline V gene, CDR1 is KGHSH and CDR2 is LQKENI. Trimming shortened V by 3 bases and J by 10 bases, and 19 bases separated the two germline ends. Variable domain in full (rest from reference TRBV18 and TRBJ1-6): NAGVMQNPRHLVRRRGQEARLRCSPMKGHSHVYWYRQLPEEGLKFMVYLQKENIIDESGMPKERFSAEFPKEGPSILRIQQVVRGDSAAYFCASSPKQGGTGSPLHFGNGTRLTVT.

The rearrangement links TRBV9 to TRBJ1-1; the D gene is possibly TRBD1 (5 bases). CDR1 is SGDLS and CDR2 is YYNGEE in the germline V gene. The CDR3 extends over 14 amino acids. V gave up 0 bases and J gave up 4 bases, with 10 bases separating them. Written as DNA, the CDR3 is TGTGCCAGCAGCGTAGGGGGGGTAGGCACTGAAGCTTTCTTT. It translates to CASSVGGVGTEAFF. Variable domain in full (rest from reference TRBV9 and TRBJ1-1): DSGVTQTPKHLITATGQRVTLRCSPRSGDLSVYWYQQSLDQGLQFLIQYYNGEERAKGNILERFSAQQFPDLHSELNLSSLELGDSALYFCASSVGGVGTEAFFGQGTRLTVV.

Turning to this clone: At one boundary the junction diverges from the germline segment, which might be a read error. The chain uses TRBV27 and TRBJ2-2, with 7 bases aligning to TRBD2. There are 16 residues in the CDR3. Germline V gives CDR1 MNHEY, CDR2 SMNVEV (reference sequence). DNA for the CDR3: TGTGCCAGCAATTTATTTGCGGGGGCGAACACCGGGGAGCTGTTTTTT. Translated, it gives CASNLFAGANTGELFF.

This clone was observed a single time. This rearrangement joins TRBV11-2 to TRBJ1-1, with TRBD1 as a possible D gene (5 bases). With 0 bases removed from V and 1 base from J, the gap between germline ends came to 15 bases. This CDR3 comprises 17 residues. Per germline, CDR1 SGHAT and CDR2 FQNNGV. The DNA of the CDR3 is TGTGCCAGCAGCTTAGAGGGGGGACTGACCCCGAACACTGAAGCTTTCTTT. It yields the protein CASSLEGGLTPNTEAFF. Full variable domain (remainder filled in from reference TRBV11-2 and TRBJ1-1): EAGVAQSPRYKIIEKRQSVAFWCNPISGHATLYWYQQILGQGPKLLIQFQNNGVVDDSQLPKDRFSAERLKGVDSTLKIQPAKLEDSAVYLCASSLEGGLTPNTEAFFGQGTRLTVV.

The chain couples TRBV5-1 to TRBJ2-3; maybe TRBD2 (5 bases). V gave up 4 bases and J gave up 7 bases, with 13 bases separating them. The CDR3 extends over 13 amino acids. The V gene's germline CDR1 is SGHRS and CDR2 YFSETQ. The chain's CDR3 is CASSPVTGNTQYF. The CDR3 DNA reads TGCGCCAGCAGCCCCGTAACGGGGAATACGCAGTATTTT. The full variable domain, its missing parts supplied by reference TRBV5-1 and TRBJ2-3, is KAGVTQTPRYLIKTRGQQVTLSCSPISGHRSVSWYQQTPGQGLQFLFEYFSETQRNKGNFPGRFSGRQFSNSRSEMNVSTLELGDSALYLCASSPVTGNTQYFGPGTRLTVL.

This clone was observed once. The chain recombines TRBV7-2 with TRBJ2-7; a weak D match, TRBD2 (6 bases). The V end was cut by 3 bases, the J end by 1 base, with 7 bases between. Germline lookup yields CDR1 SGHTA and CDR2 FQGNSA. The CDR3 extends over 13 amino acids. This CDR3 is CASSFGLSYEQYF. The CDR3 coding sequence is TGTGCCAGCAGCTTTGGACTATCCTACGAGCAGTACTTC.

This clone was recorded only once. The chain has TRBV7-8 and TRBJ2-7; possible D gene TRBD2, 5 bases. This CDR3 is built from 15 residues. Germline assignment: CDR1 SGHVS and CDR2 FQNEAQ. The ends were cut back, 0 bases at V and 1 base at J, with 10 bases in the middle. CDR3 nucleotide sequence: TGTGCCAGCAGCTTAGCGGGAGAAGAGTCCTACGAGCAGTACTTC. It yields the protein CASSLAGEESYEQYF.

The chain couples TRBV7-2 to TRBJ2-7, with no clear D. Deletions cut 8 bases from V and 0 bases from J, with 5 bases between. Germline V gives CDR1 SGHTA, CDR2 FQGNSA. There are 11 residues in the CDR3. CDR3 sequence (DNA): TGTGCCAGCGGAAGCTCCTACGAGCAGTACTTC. This translates into CASGSSYEQYF.

This chain links TRBV27 with TRBJ1-2; TRBD1 aligns across 11 bases. The V gene end was trimmed by 5 bases and the J gene end by 3 bases; junction bases not matched to a gene: 17. Germline CDR1 and CDR2: MNHEY and SMNVEV (reference sequence). This CDR3 contains 19 residues. CDR3 bases: TGTGCCAGCAGTCGGTTTGGGGACAGGGGGTCCCGAGCGGACTATGGCTACACCTTC. This sequence encodes CASSRFGDRGSRADYGYTF.

J is TRBJ1-2 and V is TRBV5-4; the D gene is possibly TRBD1 (5 bases). This CDR3 spans 13 amino acids. V shed 5 bases and J shed 4 bases, with 12 bases lying between them. In germline, CDR1 is SGHNT, CDR2 YYREEE (reference sequence). CDR3 bases: TGTGCCAGCAGTGACAGACGGTTCTATGGCTACACCTTC. This gives the protein CASSDRRFYGYTF.

The V and J genes are TRBV7-6 and TRBJ2-6, with D maybe TRBD1 (5 bases). The CDR3 extends over 15 amino acids. The V end lost 5 bases, the J end lost 0 bases, and 8 bases lay between the germline ends. Germline V gene sequence: CDR1 SGHVS, CDR2 FNYEAQ. CDR3 residues: CASSRQRSGANVLTF. CDR3 sequence (DNA): TGTGCCAGCAGCAGACAGCGCTCTGGGGCCAACGTCCTGACTTTC.

This clone was picked up one time. The chain has TRBV13 and TRBJ2-3, with 7 bases matching TRBD1. J lost 7 bases, V lost 3 bases, and 10 bases had no gene match. The CDR3 spans 15 residues. CDR1 is PRHDT and CDR2 is FYEKMQ in the germline V gene (reference sequence). The CDR3 DNA is TGTGCCAGCAGCTTTAGGGACAGTCGGTTGAATACGCAGTATTTT. Its translation is CASSFRDSRLNTQYF.

This clone was seen only a few times. The J gene is TRBJ1-3, the V gene TRBV30; the D gene is possibly TRBD1 (6 bases). V lost 2 bases and J lost 0, with 17 bases in between. Germline values: CDR1 GTSNPN, CDR2 SVGIG (reference sequence). This CDR3 has 17 amino acids. The CDR3, as DNA: TGTGCCTGGAGTCCAGCCCGAACAGGGAACTCTGGAAACACCATATATTTT. It encodes CAWSPARTGNSGNTIYF.

This clone was recorded only once. The chain uses TRBV7-6 and TRBJ2-3; the match to TRBD2 covers 10 bases. Germline V gene data show CDR1 as SGHVS and CDR2 as FNYEAQ. This CDR3 is 16 amino acids long. The ends lost 0 bases at V and 8 bases at J; junction bases unmatched: 8. DNA of the CDR3: TGTGCCAGCAGCTTAGCCTTAGCGGGGGGAAGTGGTACGCAGTATTTT. It yields the protein CASSLALAGGSGTQYF.

The chain employs TRBV24-1 and TRBJ2-2; 8 nucleotides match TRBD1. V trimming: 4 bases; J trimming: 8 bases; junction bases outside the gene matches: 8. The CDR3 has 15 amino acids. CDR1 is KGHDR, CDR2 SFDVKD, per germline. The CDR3 DNA follows: TGTGCCACCAGTGAGACCGGGACAGGTGGGGGGGAGCTGTTTTTT. Its protein is CATSETGTGGGELFF.

The chain combines TRBV5-4 with TRBJ2-1, with D perhaps being TRBD1 or TRBD2 (5 bases each). Trimming stripped 3 bases from V and 4 bases from J, with 8 bases between. Germline loops: CDR1 SGHNT, CDR2 YYREEE (reference sequence). The CDR3 is 13 residues long. The CDR3 sequence: CASSWGPYNEQFF. In nucleotides, the CDR3 is TGTGCCAGCAGCTGGGGACCTTACAATGAGCAGTTCTTC.

CDR3 DNA: TGTGCCAGCAGTTACTCGATGGTGTCTGGCCCCTACGAGCAGTACTTC. It specifies CASSYSMVSGPYEQYF. The rearrangement joins TRBV6-2 or TRBV6-3 to TRBJ2-7; D is uncertain. The CDR3 is made up of 16 amino acids. The germline V gene encodes CDR1 MNHEY and CDR2 SVGEGT. Trimming left V 0 bases short and J 2 bases short, with 14 bases between.

V gene TRBV27 combines with J gene TRBJ1-2; D might be TRBD1 (6 bases). CDR1 is MNHEY, CDR2 SMNVEV, per germline (reference sequence). The V and J ends lost 3 bases and 5 bases respectively, with 10 bases between them. The CDR3 extends over 13 amino acids. CDR3 amino acids: CASSFGQLYGYTF. The CDR3, as DNA: TGTGCCAGCAGTTTCGGACAGCTATATGGCTACACCTTC.

The chain links TRBV2 to TRBJ1-5, with D uncertain. Trimming left V 6 bases short and J 3 bases short, with 15 bases between. The CDR3 is 15 amino acids. Germline lookup yields CDR1 SNHLY and CDR2 FYNNEI. CDR3 nucleotides: TGTGCCAGCAGAGGAGGGTTGAGGACCAATCAGCCCCAGCATTTT. Amino acid sequence: CASRGGLRTNQPQHF.

The rearrangement uses TRBV6-6 and TRBJ1-1, with D uncertain. The V and J ends lost 2 bases and 0 bases respectively, with 7 bases between them. The CDR3 runs 14 residues. CDR1 is MNHNY, CDR2 SVGAGI, per germline (reference sequence). In DNA, the CDR3 is TGTGCCAGCAGTTACATACCAATGAACACTGAAGCTTTCTTT. Translating it yields CASSYIPMNTEAFF.

J is TRBJ2-5 and V is TRBV7-3, with D tentatively TRBD1 (6 bases). With 2 bases removed from V and 5 bases from J, the gap between germline ends came to 9 bases. The V gene's germline CDR1 is SGHTA and CDR2 FQGTGA. The CDR3 spans 13 residues. Written as DNA, the CDR3 is TGTGCCAGCAGCTTACAGGGGCATGAGACCCAGTACTTC. This translates into CASSLQGHETQYF.

The J gene is TRBJ1-6, the V gene TRBV15; the D gene is possibly TRBD1 (6 bases). V was trimmed by 2 bases and J by 0 bases, leaving 14 bases between them. Looked up from germline, CDR1 is LNHNV and CDR2 is YYDKDF (reference sequence). This CDR3 has 18 residues. In nucleotides, the CDR3 is TGTGCCACCAGCAGAACCGGGACACATAGCTCCTATAATTCACCCCTCCACTTT. This codes for CATSRTGTHSSYNSPLHF.

This clone occurred once. J is TRBJ2-5 and V is TRBV6-5, with 10 bases fitting TRBD1. The length of the CDR3 is 15 residues. Germline CDR1 reads MNHEY; CDR2 reads SVGAGI. Trimming cost V 6 bases and J 5 bases; bases outside gene matches: 9. CDR3 bases: TGTGCCAGCAGGCCGGGACAGGGGTCGGTTGAGACCCAGTACTTC. It codes for CASRPGQGSVETQYF.

The genes are TRBV18 and TRBJ2-7; D remains unclear. Per the germline V gene, CDR1 is KGHSH and CDR2 is LQKENI. V dropped 5 bases and J dropped 5 bases, with 7 bases sitting between them. This CDR3 is built from 11 residues. The CDR3 sequence is CASSGVDEQYF. The CDR3 nucleotides read TGTGCCAGCTCAGGGGTCGACGAGCAGTACTTC.